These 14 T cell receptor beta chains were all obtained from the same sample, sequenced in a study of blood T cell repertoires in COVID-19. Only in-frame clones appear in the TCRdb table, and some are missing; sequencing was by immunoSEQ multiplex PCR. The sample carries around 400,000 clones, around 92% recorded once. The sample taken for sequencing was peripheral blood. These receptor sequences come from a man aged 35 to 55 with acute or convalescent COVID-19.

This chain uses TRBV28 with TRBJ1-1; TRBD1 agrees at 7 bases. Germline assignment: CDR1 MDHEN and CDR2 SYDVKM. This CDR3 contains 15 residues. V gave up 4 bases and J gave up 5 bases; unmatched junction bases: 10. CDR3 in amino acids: CASSSNRGRSTEAFF. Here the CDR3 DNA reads TGTGCCAGCAGTTCCAACAGGGGCCGATCTACTGAAGCTTTCTTT.

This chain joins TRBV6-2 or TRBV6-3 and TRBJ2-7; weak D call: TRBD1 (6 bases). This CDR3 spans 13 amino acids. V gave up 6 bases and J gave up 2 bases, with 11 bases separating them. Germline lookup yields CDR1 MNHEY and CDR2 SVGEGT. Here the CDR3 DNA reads TGTGCCAGCAGCTCACAGGGAACCTACGAGCAGTACTTC. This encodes CASSSQGTYEQYF.

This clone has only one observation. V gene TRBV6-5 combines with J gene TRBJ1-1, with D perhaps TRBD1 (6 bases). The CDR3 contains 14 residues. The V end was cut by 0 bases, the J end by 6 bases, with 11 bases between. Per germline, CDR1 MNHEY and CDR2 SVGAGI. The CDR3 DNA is TGTGCCAGCAGTTACTCGAGGGGGTCGTCTGAAGCTTTCTTT. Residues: CASSYSRGSSEAFF.

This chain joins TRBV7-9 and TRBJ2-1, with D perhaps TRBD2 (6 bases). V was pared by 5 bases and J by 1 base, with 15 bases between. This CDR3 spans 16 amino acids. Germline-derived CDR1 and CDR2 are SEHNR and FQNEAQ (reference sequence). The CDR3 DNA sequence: TGTGCCAGCAGCCAAGTGGGGGGTGTATCCTACAATGAGCAGTTCTTC. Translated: CASSQVGGVSYNEQFF.

The CDR3 loop reads CASSLSSVSTDTQYF. Written as DNA, the CDR3 is TGTGCCAGCAGTTTATCCTCCGTTAGCACAGATACGCAGTATTTT. This chain uses TRBV27 with TRBJ2-3; D ambiguous. The CDR3 totals 15 residues. Trimming pared 0 bases from V and 0 bases from J, leaving 7 bases between. Germline CDR1 and CDR2: MNHEY and SMNVEV (reference sequence).

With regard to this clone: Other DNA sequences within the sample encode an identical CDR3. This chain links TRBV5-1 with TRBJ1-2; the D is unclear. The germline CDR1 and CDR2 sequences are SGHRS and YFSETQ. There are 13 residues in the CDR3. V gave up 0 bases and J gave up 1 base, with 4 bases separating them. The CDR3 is CASSLELNYGYTF. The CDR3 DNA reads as TGCGCCAGCAGCTTGGAGCTTAACTATGGCTACACCTTC.

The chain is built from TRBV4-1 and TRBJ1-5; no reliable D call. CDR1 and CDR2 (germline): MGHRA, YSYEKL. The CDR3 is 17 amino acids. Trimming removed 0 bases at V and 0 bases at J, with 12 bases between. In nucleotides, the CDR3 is TGCGCCAGCAGCCAAGAAGTAACAGATTATAGCAATCAGCCCCAGCATTTT. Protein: CASSQEVTDYSNQPQHF.

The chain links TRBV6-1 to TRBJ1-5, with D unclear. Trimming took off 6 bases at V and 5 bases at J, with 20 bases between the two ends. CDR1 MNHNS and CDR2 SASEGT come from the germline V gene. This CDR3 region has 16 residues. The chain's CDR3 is CASSELPYMGHQPQHF. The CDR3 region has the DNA TGTGCCAGCAGCGAATTACCCTATATGGGCCATCAGCCCCAGCATTTT.

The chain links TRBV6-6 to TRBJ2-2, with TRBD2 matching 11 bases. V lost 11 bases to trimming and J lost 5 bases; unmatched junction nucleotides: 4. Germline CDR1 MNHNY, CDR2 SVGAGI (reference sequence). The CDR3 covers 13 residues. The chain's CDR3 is CAGLAGPTGELFF. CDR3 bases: TGTGCCGGACTAGCGGGCCCTACCGGGGAGCTGTTTTTT.

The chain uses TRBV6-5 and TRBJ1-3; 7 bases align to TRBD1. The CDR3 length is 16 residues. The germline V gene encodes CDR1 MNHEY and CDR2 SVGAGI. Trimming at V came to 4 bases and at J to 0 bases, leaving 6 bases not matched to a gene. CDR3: CASSSWTGRSGNTIYF. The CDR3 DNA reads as TGTGCCAGCAGTTCCTGGACAGGCCGCTCTGGAAACACCATATATTTT.

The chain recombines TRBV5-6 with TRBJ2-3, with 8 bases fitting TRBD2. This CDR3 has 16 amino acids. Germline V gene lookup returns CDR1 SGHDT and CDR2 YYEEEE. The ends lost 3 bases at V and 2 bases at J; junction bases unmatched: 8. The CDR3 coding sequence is TGTGCCAGCAGCTCAGCGGGAGCCCGATCCACAGATACGCAGTATTTT. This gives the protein CASSSAGARSTDTQYF.

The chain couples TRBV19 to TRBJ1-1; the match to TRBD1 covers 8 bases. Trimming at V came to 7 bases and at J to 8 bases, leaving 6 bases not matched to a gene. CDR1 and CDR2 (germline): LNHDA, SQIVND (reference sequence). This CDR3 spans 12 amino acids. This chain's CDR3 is CASNQDRAEAFF. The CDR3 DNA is TGTGCCAGTAATCAGGACAGGGCGGAAGCTTTCTTT.

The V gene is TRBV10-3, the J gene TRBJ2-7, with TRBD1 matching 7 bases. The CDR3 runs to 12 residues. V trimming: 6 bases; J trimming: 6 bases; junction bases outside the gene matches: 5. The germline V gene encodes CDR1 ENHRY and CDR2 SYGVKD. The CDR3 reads CAIRPTGTEQYF. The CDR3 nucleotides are TGTGCCATCAGGCCGACAGGGACCGAGCAGTACTTC.

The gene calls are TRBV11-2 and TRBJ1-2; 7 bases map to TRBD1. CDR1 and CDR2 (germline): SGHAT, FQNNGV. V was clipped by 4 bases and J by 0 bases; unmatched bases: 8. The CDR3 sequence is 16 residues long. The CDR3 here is CASSSLYRGSNYGYTF. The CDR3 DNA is TGTGCCAGCAGCTCACTCTACAGGGGATCTAACTATGGCTACACCTTC.